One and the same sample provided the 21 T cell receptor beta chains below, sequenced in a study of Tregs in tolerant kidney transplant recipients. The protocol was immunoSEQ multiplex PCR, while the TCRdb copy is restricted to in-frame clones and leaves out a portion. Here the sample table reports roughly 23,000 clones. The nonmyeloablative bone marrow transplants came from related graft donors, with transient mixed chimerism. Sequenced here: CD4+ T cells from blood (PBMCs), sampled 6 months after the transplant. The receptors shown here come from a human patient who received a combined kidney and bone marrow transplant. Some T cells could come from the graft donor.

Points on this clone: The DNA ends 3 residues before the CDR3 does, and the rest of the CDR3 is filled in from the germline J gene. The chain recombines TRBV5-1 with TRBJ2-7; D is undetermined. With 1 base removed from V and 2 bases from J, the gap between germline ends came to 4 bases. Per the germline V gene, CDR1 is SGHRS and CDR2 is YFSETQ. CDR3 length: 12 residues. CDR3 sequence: CASSLPAYEQYF. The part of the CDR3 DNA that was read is TGCGCCAGCAGCTTGCCAGCCTACGAG.

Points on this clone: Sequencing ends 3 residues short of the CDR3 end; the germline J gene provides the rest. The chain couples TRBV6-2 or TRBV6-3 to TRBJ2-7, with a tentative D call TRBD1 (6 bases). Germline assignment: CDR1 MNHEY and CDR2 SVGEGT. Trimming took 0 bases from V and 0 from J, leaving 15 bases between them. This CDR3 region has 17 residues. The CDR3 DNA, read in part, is TGTGCCAGCAGTTACTCGGGGGCTCGGCGCCTCTCCTACGAG. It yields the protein CASSYSGARRLSYE. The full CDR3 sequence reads CASSYSGARRLSYEQYF.

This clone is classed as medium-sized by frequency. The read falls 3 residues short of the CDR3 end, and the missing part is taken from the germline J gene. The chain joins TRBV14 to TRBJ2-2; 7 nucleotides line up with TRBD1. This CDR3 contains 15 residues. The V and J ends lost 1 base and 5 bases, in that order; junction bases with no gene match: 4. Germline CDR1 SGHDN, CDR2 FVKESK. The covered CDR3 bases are TGTGCCAGCAGCCAAGGACAGGGATGGACCGGGGAG. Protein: CASSQGQGWTGE. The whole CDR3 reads CASSQGQGWTGELFF. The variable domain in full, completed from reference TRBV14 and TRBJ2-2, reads EAGVTQFPSHSVIEKGQTVTLRCDPISGHDNLYWYRRVMGKEIKFLLHFVKESKQDESGMPNNRFLAERTGGTYSTLKVQPAELEDSGVYFCASSQGQGWTGELFFGEGSRLTVL.

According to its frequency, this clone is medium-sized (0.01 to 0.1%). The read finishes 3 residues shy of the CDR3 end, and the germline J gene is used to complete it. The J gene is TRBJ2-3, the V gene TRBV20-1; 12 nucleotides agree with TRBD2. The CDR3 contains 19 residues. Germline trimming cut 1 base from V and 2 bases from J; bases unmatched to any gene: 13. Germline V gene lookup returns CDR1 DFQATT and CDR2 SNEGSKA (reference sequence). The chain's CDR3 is CSARGVPPTSGGPTDTQYF. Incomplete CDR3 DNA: TGCAGTGCTAGAGGGGTTCCCCCGACTAGCGGGGGTCCCACAGATACG.

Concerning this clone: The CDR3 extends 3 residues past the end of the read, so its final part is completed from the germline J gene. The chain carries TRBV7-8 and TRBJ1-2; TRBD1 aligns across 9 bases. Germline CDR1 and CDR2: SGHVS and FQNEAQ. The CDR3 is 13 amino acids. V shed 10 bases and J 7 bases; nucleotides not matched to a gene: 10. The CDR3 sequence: CATGGQGFGGYTF. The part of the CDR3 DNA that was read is TGTGCCACTGGGGGACAGGGATTCGGTGGC.

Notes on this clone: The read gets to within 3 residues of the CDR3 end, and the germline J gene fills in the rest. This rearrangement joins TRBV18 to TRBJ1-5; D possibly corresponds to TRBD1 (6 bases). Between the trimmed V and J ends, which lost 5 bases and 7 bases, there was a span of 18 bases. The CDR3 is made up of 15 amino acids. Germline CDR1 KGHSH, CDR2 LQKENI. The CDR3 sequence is CASSSRGGGGQPQHF. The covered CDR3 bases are TGTGCCAGCTCATCAAGGGGGGGCGGGGGGCAGCCC.

CDR3: CASSIHGQETQYF. CDR3 DNA, as far as it was read: TGTGCCAGTAGTATTCACGGGCAAGAGACC. V is TRBV19 and J is TRBJ2-5; unclear D gene. The CDR3 is cut off 3 residues early in the read; its end comes from the germline J gene. V lost 3 bases, J lost 2 bases, and 7 bases lay in between. The CDR3 has 13 amino acids. Germline CDR1 and CDR2: LNHDA and SQIVND (reference sequence).

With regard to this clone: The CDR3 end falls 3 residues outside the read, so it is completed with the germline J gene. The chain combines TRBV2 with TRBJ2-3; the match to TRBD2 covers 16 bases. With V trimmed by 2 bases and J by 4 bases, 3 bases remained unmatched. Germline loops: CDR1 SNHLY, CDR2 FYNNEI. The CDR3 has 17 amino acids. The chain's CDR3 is CASSEPGTSGGADTQYF. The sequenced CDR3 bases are TGTGCCAGCAGTGAACCCGGGACTAGCGGGGGGGCAGATACG.

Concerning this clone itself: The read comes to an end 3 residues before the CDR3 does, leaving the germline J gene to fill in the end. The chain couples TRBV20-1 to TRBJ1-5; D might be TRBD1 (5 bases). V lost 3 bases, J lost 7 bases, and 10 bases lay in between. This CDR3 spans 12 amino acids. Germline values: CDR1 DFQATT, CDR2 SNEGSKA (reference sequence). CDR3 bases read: TGCAGTGCTAGGAGGCAGGGCCAGCCC. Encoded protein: CSARRQGQP. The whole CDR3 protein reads CSARRQGQPQHF.

Incomplete CDR3 DNA: TGTGCCAGCAGTGGCAGTAACTATGGC. This encodes CASSGSNYG. The whole CDR3 protein reads CASSGSNYGYTF. The V gene is TRBV28, the J gene TRBJ1-2; no definite D call. Sequencing ends 3 residues short of the CDR3 end; the germline J gene provides the rest. The CDR3 is made up of 12 amino acids. CDR1 is MDHEN, CDR2 SYDVKM, per germline. Trimming took 5 bases from V and 1 from J, leaving 5 bases between them.

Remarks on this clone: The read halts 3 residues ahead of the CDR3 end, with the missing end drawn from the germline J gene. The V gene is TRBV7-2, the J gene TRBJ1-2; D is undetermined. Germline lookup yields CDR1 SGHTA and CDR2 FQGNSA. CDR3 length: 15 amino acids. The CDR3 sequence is CASSPPRGVPRGYTF. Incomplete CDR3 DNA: TGTGCCAGCAGCCCCCCGCGTGGAGTCCCCAGGGGC.

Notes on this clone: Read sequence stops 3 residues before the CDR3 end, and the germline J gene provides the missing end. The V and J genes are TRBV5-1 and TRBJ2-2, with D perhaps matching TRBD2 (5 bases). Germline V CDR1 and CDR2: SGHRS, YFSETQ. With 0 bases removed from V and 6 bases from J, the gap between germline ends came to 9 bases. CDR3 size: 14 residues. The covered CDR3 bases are TGCGCCAGCAGCTTGGCAACAGCGGCCGGGGAG. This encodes CASSLATAAGE. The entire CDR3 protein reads CASSLATAAGELFF.

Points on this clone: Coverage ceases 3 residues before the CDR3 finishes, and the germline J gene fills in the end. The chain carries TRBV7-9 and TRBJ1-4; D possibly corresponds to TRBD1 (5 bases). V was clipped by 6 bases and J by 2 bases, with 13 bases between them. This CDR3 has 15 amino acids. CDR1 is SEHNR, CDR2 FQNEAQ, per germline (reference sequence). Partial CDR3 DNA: TGTGCCAGCAGTCTCGGGGGGGTGACTAATGAAAAA. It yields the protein CASSLGGVTNEK. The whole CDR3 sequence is CASSLGGVTNEKLFF.

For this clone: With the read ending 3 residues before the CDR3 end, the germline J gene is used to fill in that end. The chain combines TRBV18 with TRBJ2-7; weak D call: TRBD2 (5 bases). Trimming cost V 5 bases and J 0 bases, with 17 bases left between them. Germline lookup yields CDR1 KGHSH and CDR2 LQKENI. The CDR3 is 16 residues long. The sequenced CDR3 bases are TGTGCCAGCTCATCCCAAAGCGAGCGGAGCTCCTACGAG. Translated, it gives CASSSQSERSSYE. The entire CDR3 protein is CASSSQSERSSYEQYF.

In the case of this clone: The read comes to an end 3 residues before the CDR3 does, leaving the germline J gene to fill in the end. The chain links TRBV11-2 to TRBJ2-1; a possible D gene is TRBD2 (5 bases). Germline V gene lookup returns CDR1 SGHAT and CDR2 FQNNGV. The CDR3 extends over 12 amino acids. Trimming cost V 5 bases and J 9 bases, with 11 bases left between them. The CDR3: CASSPMRVEQFF. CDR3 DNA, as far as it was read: TGTGCCAGCAGCCCCATGCGGGTTGAG.

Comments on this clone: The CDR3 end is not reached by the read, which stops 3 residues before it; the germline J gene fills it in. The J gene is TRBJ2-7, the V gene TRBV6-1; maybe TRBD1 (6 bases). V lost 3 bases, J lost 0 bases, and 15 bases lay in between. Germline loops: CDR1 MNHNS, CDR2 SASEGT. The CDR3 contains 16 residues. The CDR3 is CASSEATGVSSYEQYF. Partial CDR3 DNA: TGTGCCAGCAGTGAGGCGACAGGCGTTAGCTCCTACGAG.

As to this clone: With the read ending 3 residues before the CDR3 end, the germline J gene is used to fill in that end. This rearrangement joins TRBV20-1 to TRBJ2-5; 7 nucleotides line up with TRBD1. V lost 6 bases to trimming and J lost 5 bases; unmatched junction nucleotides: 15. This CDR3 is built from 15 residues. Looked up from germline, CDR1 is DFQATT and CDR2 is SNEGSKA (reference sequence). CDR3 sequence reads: CSAQNRDSQGETQYF. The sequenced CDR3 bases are TGCAGTGCGCAGAACCGGGACAGCCAGGGGGAGACC.

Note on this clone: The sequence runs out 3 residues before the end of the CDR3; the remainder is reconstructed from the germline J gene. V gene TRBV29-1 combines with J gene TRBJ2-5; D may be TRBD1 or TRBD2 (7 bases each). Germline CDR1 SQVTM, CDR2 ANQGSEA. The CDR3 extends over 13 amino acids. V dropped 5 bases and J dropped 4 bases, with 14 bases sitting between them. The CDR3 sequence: CSVRQGGRETQYF. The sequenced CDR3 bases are TGCAGCGTTAGACAGGGAGGGAGAGAGACC.

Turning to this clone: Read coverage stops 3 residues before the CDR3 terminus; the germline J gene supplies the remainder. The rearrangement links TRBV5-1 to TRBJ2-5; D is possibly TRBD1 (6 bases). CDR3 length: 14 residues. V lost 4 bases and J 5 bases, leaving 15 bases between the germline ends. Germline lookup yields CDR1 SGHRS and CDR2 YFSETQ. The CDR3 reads CASSPHRVGETQYF. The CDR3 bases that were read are TGCGCCAGCAGCCCACACAGGGTCGGGGAGACC.

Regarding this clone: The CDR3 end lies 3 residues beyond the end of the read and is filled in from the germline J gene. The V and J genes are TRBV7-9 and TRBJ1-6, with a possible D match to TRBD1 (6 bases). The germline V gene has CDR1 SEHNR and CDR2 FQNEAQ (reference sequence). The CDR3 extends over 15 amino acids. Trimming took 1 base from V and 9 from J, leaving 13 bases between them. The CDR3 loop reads CASSLGTVDASPLHF. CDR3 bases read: TGTGCCAGCAGCTTAGGGACAGTTGACGCTTCACCC.

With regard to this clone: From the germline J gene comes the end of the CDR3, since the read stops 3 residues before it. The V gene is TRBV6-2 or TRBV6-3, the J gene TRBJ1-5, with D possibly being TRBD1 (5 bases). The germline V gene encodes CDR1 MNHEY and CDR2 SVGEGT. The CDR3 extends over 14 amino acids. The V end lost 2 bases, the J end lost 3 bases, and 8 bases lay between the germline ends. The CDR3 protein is CASSYGGYNQPQHF. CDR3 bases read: TGTGCCAGCAGTTACGGGGGGTACAATCAGCCC.